This TCR beta chain came from a study of glioma-infiltrating T cells. This clonotype was recorded at least ten times. Antigen unknown. V lost 4 bases and J lost 5; bases outside the gene matches: 7. The CDR3 contains 15 residues. CDR1 is MDHEN and CDR2 is SYDVKM in the germline V gene. Using RNA template, CDR3s of TCR alpha and beta were amplified with iRepertoire arm-PCR. For one-step reverse transcription and amplification, about 90-450 ng of tissue mRNA or PBMC total RNA was used. TCRdb re-derived calls from the multiplex PCR reads in MiXCR, one entry per CDR3 protein. The top ten clones hold 44% of a sample with more than 95,000 distinct CDR3 sequences, around 29% of them seen once. General study points: Tissue-blood divergence was below expectation in non-neoplastic patients, above in gliomas. Tissue and blood shared very few CDR3 sequences.

The sequencing sample was made of glioma tissue, nonneoplastic brain tissue, or PBMCs (not recorded which). This clonotype was sampled from a human donor with low-grade glioma or glioblastoma, undergoing nonglioma brain surgery, or in good health (not recorded which). The gene calls are TRBV28 and TRBJ2-3; 9 nucleotides agree with TRBD1. The CDR3 is CASSSPGTGRDTQYF. CDR3 DNA sequence: TGTGCCAGCAGTTCCCCCGGGACAGGGAGAGATACGCAGTATTTT.